One sample yielded the 13 T cell receptor beta chains listed below, sequenced in a study of OX40 agonist ivuxolimab in advanced cancers. This table comes from immunoSEQ multiplex PCR, and its TCRdb copy is limited to in-frame clones, with some not included. The table lists over 50,000 clones, roughly 82% of them singletons, with roughly 4% in the top ten. Source: CD4+ or CD8+ T cells sorted from blood, taken in a trial of the OX40 agonist ivuxolimab. These receptors originate from an adult with an advanced solid tumor such as melanoma, head and neck, liver or kidney cancer.

V and J are TRBV5-1 and TRBJ1-1; 7 bases line up with TRBD1. This CDR3 comprises 13 residues. Germline V gene lookup returns CDR1 SGHRS and CDR2 YFSETQ. V shed 2 bases, J shed 6 bases, and the junction held 4 bases outside the gene matches. The CDR3 sequence is CASSFTGAAEAFF. The CDR3, as DNA: TGCGCCAGCAGCTTTACAGGGGCGGCTGAAGCTTTCTTT.

The chain combines TRBV28 with TRBJ2-7; D possibly uses TRBD1 or TRBD2 (5 bases each). The V end lost 6 bases, the J end lost 2 bases, and 17 bases lay between the germline ends. Germline V lookup: CDR1 MDHEN, CDR2 SYDVKM. This CDR3 has 15 residues. The chain's CDR3 is CASRTAGEGTYEQYF. The CDR3, as DNA: TGTGCCAGCAGAACCGCCGGCGAGGGGACCTACGAGCAGTACTTC.

There are a few counts of this clone. The chain recombines TRBV5-4 with TRBJ1-2; 9 bases align to TRBD1. This CDR3 has 15 amino acids. J lost 1 base, V lost 1 base, and 2 bases had no gene match. The germline V gene has CDR1 SGHNT and CDR2 YYREEE (reference sequence). CDR3 in DNA: TGTGCCAGCAGCTTGAACAGGGGGCATAACTATGGCTACACCTTC. Its translation is CASSLNRGHNYGYTF.

The chain links TRBV6-1 to TRBJ2-3; a possible D gene is TRBD1 (6 bases). CDR1 and CDR2 from the germline V gene are MNHNS and SASEGT. The CDR3 sequence is 12 residues long. The V end was cut by 6 bases, the J end by 9 bases, with 13 bases between. CDR3 sequence (DNA): TGTGCCAGCAGGGAGACAGGATACACGCAGTATTTT. It encodes CASRETGYTQYF.

In its sample, this clone was seen a few times. The CDR3 loop reads CASSSGSLQYF. As DNA, the CDR3 is TGTGCCAGCAGCTCCGGGAGTTTGCAGTACTTC. V and J are TRBV7-8 and TRBJ2-7; the D gene is possibly TRBD2 (6 bases). V lost 4 bases and J 9 bases, leaving 10 bases between the germline ends. Per germline, CDR1 SGHVS and CDR2 FQNEAQ. This CDR3 region has 11 residues.

The chain has TRBV29-1 and TRBJ1-5, with a weak D call TRBD1 (6 bases). Germline assignment: CDR1 SQVTM and CDR2 ANQGSEA. The CDR3 loop spans 12 amino acids. The V and J ends lost 7 bases and 5 bases respectively, with 12 bases between them. The CDR3: CSARDTDQPQHF. The DNA for the CDR3 is TGCAGCGCCCGGGACACTGATCAGCCCCAGCATTTT.

The rearrangement joins TRBV7-3 to TRBJ2-2, with D uncertain. The V end lost 2 bases, the J end lost 1 base, and 5 bases lay between the germline ends. CDR1 and CDR2 from the germline V gene are SGHTA and FQGTGA. The CDR3 has 14 residues. The DNA for the CDR3 is TGTGCCAGCAGCTTAGTAGAGAACACCGGGGAGCTGTTTTTT. Protein: CASSLVENTGELFF.

This clone has just one count. The CDR3 spells CASKTAALNEKLFF. CDR3 DNA sequence: TGTGCCAGTAAGACGGCTGCCTTAAATGAAAAACTGTTTTTT. The chain carries TRBV19 and TRBJ1-4; D is uncertain. This CDR3 has 14 residues. Trimming pared 7 bases from V and 5 bases from J, leaving 14 bases between. Germline V gene sequence: CDR1 LNHDA, CDR2 SQIVND (reference sequence).

The chain has TRBV2 and TRBJ2-5; D gene uncertain. The V end lost 9 bases, the J end lost 5 bases, and 13 bases lay between the germline ends. Germline assignment: CDR1 SNHLY and CDR2 FYNNEI. This CDR3 region has 12 residues. CDR3 nucleotide sequence: TGTGCCAGGCGCCCAGCTGGGGAGACCCAGTACTTC. Protein sequence: CARRPAGETQYF.

Notes on this clone: At one boundary the junction diverges from the germline segment, which might be a read error. The chain joins TRBV7-7 to TRBJ2-1; TRBD1 aligns across 10 bases. CDR3 length: 16 amino acids. CDR1 SSHAT and CDR2 FNYEAQ come from the germline V gene (reference sequence). The CDR3 sequence is CASSFGPGTGVGEQFF. CDR3 nucleotide sequence: TGTGCTAGCAGCTTCGGCCCAGGGACAGGGGTTGGTGAGCAGTTCTTC.

In nucleotides, the CDR3 is TGTGCCATCAGTGCTAGGTCGGGACTAGACTCCTACAATGAGCAGTTCTTC. Encoded protein: CAISARSGLDSYNEQFF. The chain couples TRBV10-3 to TRBJ2-1; 8 bases map to TRBD2. Germline CDR1 reads ENHRY; CDR2 reads SYGVKD. CDR3 length: 17 amino acids. V lost 4 bases and J lost 0; bases outside the gene matches: 8.

The chain carries TRBV6-5 and TRBJ2-7; D is perhaps TRBD1 or TRBD2 (6 bases each). CDR3 length equals 14 residues. Trimming removed 2 bases from V and 2 bases from J, with 10 bases in between. CDR1 MNHEY and CDR2 SVGAGI come from the germline V gene. The CDR3 coding sequence is TGTGCCAGCAGTTACGCGGGGACAACCTACGAGCAGTACTTC. Protein: CASSYAGTTYEQYF.

The CDR3 coding sequence is TGTGCCAGCAGCTTAGTTGGGGGGGAGGCAGAGACCCAGTACTTC. Protein: CASSLVGGEAETQYF. The chain has TRBV7-6 and TRBJ2-5; 7 nucleotides line up with TRBD2. This CDR3 has 15 residues. In germline, CDR1 is SGHVS, CDR2 FNYEAQ. The trim removed 1 base at V and 4 bases at J, leaving 6 bases unmatched.